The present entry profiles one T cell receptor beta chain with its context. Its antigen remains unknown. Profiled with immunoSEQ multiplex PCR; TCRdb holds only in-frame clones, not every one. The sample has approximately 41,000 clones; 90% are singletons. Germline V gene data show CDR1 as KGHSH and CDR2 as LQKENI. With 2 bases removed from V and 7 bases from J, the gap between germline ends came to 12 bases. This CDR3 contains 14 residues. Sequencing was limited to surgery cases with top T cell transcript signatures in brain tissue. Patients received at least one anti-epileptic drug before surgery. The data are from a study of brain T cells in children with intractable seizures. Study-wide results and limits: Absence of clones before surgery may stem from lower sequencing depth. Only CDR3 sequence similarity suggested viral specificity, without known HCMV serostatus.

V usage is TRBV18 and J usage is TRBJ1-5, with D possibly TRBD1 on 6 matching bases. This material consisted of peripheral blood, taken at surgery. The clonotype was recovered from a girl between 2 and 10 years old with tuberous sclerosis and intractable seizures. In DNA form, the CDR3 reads TGTGCCAGCTCACCAACAGGGTTTAGGCAGCCCCAGCATTTT. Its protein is CASSPTGFRQPQHF.